This T cell receptor beta chain originates from a study of cytomegalovirus exposure and HLA in healthy donors. PCR employed 60 Vbeta and 13 Jbeta primers. Repertoires were generated with immunoSEQ multiplex PCR, while TCRdb's copy carries only in-frame clones and drops some. The sample consists of some 130,000 clones, 76% of them appearing once. Germline-derived CDR1 and CDR2 are SGHRS and YFSETQ. V lost 0 bases to trimming and J lost 8 bases, with 5 bases between them. CDR3 length equals 11 residues. Findings and limits, study-wide: On later analysis, the bulk of CMV-associated TCR beta chains appeared to be HLA-restricted. V- and J-gene trimming in TCR beta was tied to a missense DCLRE1C variant by an analysis performed later. The study labeled fewer than 200 TCR beta chains cytomegalovirus-associated.

A few counts support this clone. Its specificity is not known. Sample: PBMCs. V gene TRBV5-1 combines with J gene TRBJ1-1, with a tentative D call TRBD1 (5 bases). This receptor was taken from a middle-aged man in good health and CMV-seronegative. The chain's CDR3 is CASSLGQEAFF. For the CDR3, the DNA is TGCGCCAGCAGCTTGGGACAGGAAGCTTTCTTT.